This T cell receptor (beta chain) stems from a study of T cells in tuberculosis. Study overall: CD1B tetramers identified T cells specific for mycobacterial lipid GMM. A South African cohort included IGRA-negative adolescents, latently infected IGRA-positive adolescents and adults with active tuberculosis.

Germline values: CDR1 SGHRS, CDR2 YFSETQ. The CDR3 loop spans 16 amino acids. With 4 bases clipped from V and 3 bases from J, the junction kept 9 bases outside the gene matches. Sequencing used immunoSEQ multiplex PCR; TCRdb keeps in-frame clones, though not all of them. Of 35,000 to 55,000 clones listed, roughly 96% are singletons. Specimen: PBMCs. This sequence was found in a donor between 10 and 35 years old with latent tuberculosis or without tuberculosis infection. The gene calls are TRBV5-1 and TRBJ1-1; TRBD1 matches at 10 bases. The CDR3 protein is CASSPGTGDPYTEAFF. DNA of the CDR3: TGCGCCAGCAGCCCTGGGACAGGGGACCCGTACACTGAAGCTTTCTTT.